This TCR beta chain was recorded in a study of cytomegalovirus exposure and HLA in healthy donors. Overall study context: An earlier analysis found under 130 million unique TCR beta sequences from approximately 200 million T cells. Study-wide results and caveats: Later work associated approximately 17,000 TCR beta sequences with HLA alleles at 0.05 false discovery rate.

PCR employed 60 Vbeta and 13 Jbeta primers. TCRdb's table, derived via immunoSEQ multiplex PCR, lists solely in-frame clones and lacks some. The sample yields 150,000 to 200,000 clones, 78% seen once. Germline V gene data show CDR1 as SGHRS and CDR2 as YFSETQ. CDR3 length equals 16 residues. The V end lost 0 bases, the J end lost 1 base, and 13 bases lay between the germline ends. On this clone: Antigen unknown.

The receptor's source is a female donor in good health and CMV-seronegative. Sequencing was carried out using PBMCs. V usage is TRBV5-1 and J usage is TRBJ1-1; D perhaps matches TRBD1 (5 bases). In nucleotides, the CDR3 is TGCGCCAGCAGCTTGGGGTTGGGGCGCGGGAACACTGAAGCTTTCTTT. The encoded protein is CASSLGLGRGNTEAFF.